The next 12 T cell receptor beta chains were all read from a single sample in a study of CD8 T cells in Susac syndrome. An input of about 0.45 to 1 ug of RNA was subjected to reverse transcription using random hexamers. TCRdb fed the immunoSEQ multiplex PCR reads into MiXCR, producing one record per CDR3 protein. This table has roughly 200,000 distinct CDR3 sequences, approximately 95% appearing once. Sequenced material: CD4+ T cells from PBMCs. These receptors originate from a human donor with multiple sclerosis.

V and J are TRBV7-2 and TRBJ2-3; 10 bases map to TRBD2. V gave up 9 bases and J gave up 4 bases; unmatched junction bases: 13. This CDR3 spans 16 amino acids. Germline assignment: CDR1 SGHTA and CDR2 FQGNSA. DNA of the CDR3: TGTGCCAGTGGACTAGCGGCAACGCCCGGGCCAGATACGCAGTATTTT. Protein product: CASGLAATPGPDTQYF.

The rearrangement links TRBV12-3 or TRBV12-4 to TRBJ2-5; the match to TRBD2 covers 7 bases. CDR3 length: 12 amino acids. J gave up 5 bases and V 8 bases, and 5 bases lay outside the gene matches. The DNA for the CDR3 is TGTGCCAGCCGCCAGGGAGGGGAGACCCAGTACTTC. Translation gives CASRQGGETQYF.

The genes are TRBV6-1 and TRBJ1-2; 9 bases are a match to TRBD1. Germline CDR1 MNHNS, CDR2 SASEGT. V gave up 0 bases and J gave up 3 bases; unmatched junction bases: 5. The CDR3 length is 16 residues. In DNA, the CDR3 is TGTGCCAGCAGTGAAGCAACGGGGACAGGGTACTATGGCTACACCTTC. It yields the protein CASSEATGTGYYGYTF.

This rearrangement joins TRBV12-3 or TRBV12-4 to TRBJ1-5; unclear D gene. The CDR3 loop spans 14 amino acids. Trimming left V 2 bases short and J 6 bases short, with 11 bases between. DNA for the CDR3: TGTGCCAGCAGTTTAACGGGATCGCGTCAGCCCCAGCATTTT. Its protein product is CASSLTGSRQPQHF.

The chain has TRBV18 and TRBJ2-5; unclear D gene. With 2 bases removed from V and 4 bases from J, the gap between germline ends came to 11 bases. Germline V gene lookup returns CDR1 KGHSH and CDR2 LQKENI. The CDR3 covers 14 residues. In nucleotides, the CDR3 is TGTGCCAGCTCACCATCGGTGCCAGGAGAGACCCAGTACTTC. It specifies CASSPSVPGETQYF.

This chain connects TRBV5-1 to TRBJ1-2; D remains unclear. The CDR3 sequence is 13 residues long. V lost 0 bases and J 3 bases, leaving 6 bases between the germline ends. Germline V gene lookup returns CDR1 SGHRS and CDR2 YFSETQ. CDR3 region: CASSLEGYYGYTF. CDR3 in DNA: TGCGCCAGCAGCTTGGAAGGGTACTATGGCTACACCTTC.

This clonotype was observed a single time. The V call is TRBV5-1, the J call TRBJ2-3; 8 bases are shared with TRBD1. Per the germline V gene, CDR1 is SGHRS and CDR2 is YFSETQ. This CDR3 is 14 amino acids long. The trim removed 7 bases at V and 1 base at J, leaving 5 bases unmatched. The CDR3 loop reads CASRQGSGTDTQYF. The CDR3, as DNA: TGCGCCAGCCGACAGGGGAGTGGCACAGATACGCAGTATTTT. The whole variable domain, remainder taken from reference TRBV5-1 and TRBJ2-3, is KAGVTQTPRYLIKTRGQQVTLSCSPISGHRSVSWYQQTPGQGLQFLFEYFSETQRNKGNFPGRFSGRQFSNSRSEMNVSTLELGDSALYLCASRQGSGTDTQYFGPGTRLTVL.

The gene calls are TRBV11-3 and TRBJ2-2, with D unresolved. V lost 5 bases and J lost 4, with 11 bases in between. CDR1 is SGHNT, CDR2 YENEEA, per germline. The CDR3 is 14 residues long. CDR3 region: CASSPATSTGELFF. CDR3 nucleotide sequence: TGTGCCAGCAGCCCTGCAACAAGCACCGGGGAGCTGTTTTTT.

The chain recombines TRBV30 with TRBJ2-4, with D unresolved. Per germline, CDR1 GTSNPN and CDR2 SVGIG (reference sequence). The CDR3 spans 12 residues. With 1 base removed from V and 6 bases from J, the gap between germline ends came to 7 bases. The CDR3 protein is CAWSERSNIQYF. CDR3 nucleotide sequence: TGTGCCTGGAGTGAAAGGTCAAACATTCAGTACTTC.

The rearrangement uses TRBV14 and TRBJ2-1; TRBD2 matches at 8 bases. The CDR3 runs 14 residues. Trimming cost V 1 base and J 12 bases; bases outside gene matches: 8. Germline loops: CDR1 SGHDN, CDR2 FVKESK. This chain's CDR3 is CASSQATSVGVQFF. CDR3 nucleotide sequence: TGTGCCAGCAGCCAAGCGACTAGCGTTGGGGTGCAGTTCTTC.

The rearrangement uses TRBV30 and TRBJ1-2; D not resolved. The ends were cut back, 8 bases at V and 3 bases at J, with 13 bases in the middle. The CDR3 loop spans 12 amino acids. Germline values: CDR1 GTSNPN, CDR2 SVGIG (reference sequence). The CDR3 region has the DNA TGTGCCGCCCAAAGCGAGGACTATGGCTACACCTTC. Protein product: CAAQSEDYGYTF.

V is TRBV6-6 and J is TRBJ2-1; 10 nucleotides align to TRBD2. The germline gives CDR1 MNHNY, CDR2 SVGAGI (reference sequence). The length of the CDR3 is 15 residues. V shed 5 bases, J shed 5 bases, and the junction held 6 bases outside the gene matches. Written as DNA, the CDR3 is TGTGCCAGCAGTGAGACTCTAGCGGGGGACAATGAGCAGTTCTTC. This gives the protein CASSETLAGDNEQFF.